The clone carrying this T cell receptor (beta chain) was found once. Germline V gene data show CDR1 as SEHNR and CDR2 as FQNEAQ (reference sequence). This CDR3 region has 14 residues. Trimming cost V 5 bases and J 4 bases; bases outside gene matches: 7. TCRdb keeps only in-frame clones here, not all; method: immunoSEQ multiplex PCR. The sample has about 97,000 clones, 90% seen once. This record comes from a study of T cell changes during pregnancy in multiple sclerosis. The source was peripheral blood, collected in the second trimester of pregnancy. The origin of this receptor is a female donor in good health, enrolled as a control in a pregnancy study. J is TRBJ2-7 and V is TRBV7-9, with 8 bases fitting TRBD1. CDR3 nucleotides: TGTGCCAGCAGCCCGTCGGGACAGGCTTACGAGCAGTACTTC. Translation: CASSPSGQAYEQYF.